This T cell receptor beta chain was identified during a study of response to subunit inactivated influenza vaccine. This clonotype was detected a few times. Per the germline V gene, CDR1 is SGHTS and CDR2 is YDEGEE. V lost 0 bases and J 2 bases, leaving 11 bases between the germline ends. CDR3 length: 16 amino acids. TCRdb ran MiXCR on the RT-PCR reads and lists one entry per CDR3 protein. The sample lists some 570,000 distinct CDR3 sequences; approximately 10% were seen once. The same sample was also studied in work on T cells expressing NK-cell markers. As that study records: Making the TCR beta cDNA relied on 5'RACE template switching with UMIs. The sequencing cohort of eight donors included seven HCMV-seropositive individuals and one seronegative individual. For several experiments, T cell sorting was restricted to the alpha-beta TCR population by means of an anti-gamma-delta TCR antibody.

J is TRBJ1-4 and V is TRBV5-8; D is ambiguous. The sequence came from a man aged 45-60 years who received an inactivated influenza vaccine. The input for sequencing was PBMCs from blood, taken on the day of vaccination. In DNA, the CDR3 is TGTGCCAGCAGCTTGGCCTTGCAGGCGACTAATGAAAAACTGTTTTTT. It encodes CASSLALQATNEKLFF.